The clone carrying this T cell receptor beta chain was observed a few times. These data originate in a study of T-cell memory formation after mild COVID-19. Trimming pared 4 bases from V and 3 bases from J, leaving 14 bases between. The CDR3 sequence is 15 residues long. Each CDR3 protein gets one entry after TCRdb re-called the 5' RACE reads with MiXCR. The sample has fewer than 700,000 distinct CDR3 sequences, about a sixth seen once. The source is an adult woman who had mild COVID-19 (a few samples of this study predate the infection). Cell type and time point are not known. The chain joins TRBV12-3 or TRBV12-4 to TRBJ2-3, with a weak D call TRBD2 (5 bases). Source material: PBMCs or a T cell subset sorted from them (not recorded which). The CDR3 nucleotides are TGTGCCAGCAGTTCCCATGGGAGTTTTACAGATACGCAGTATTTT. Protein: CASSSHGSFTDTQYF.